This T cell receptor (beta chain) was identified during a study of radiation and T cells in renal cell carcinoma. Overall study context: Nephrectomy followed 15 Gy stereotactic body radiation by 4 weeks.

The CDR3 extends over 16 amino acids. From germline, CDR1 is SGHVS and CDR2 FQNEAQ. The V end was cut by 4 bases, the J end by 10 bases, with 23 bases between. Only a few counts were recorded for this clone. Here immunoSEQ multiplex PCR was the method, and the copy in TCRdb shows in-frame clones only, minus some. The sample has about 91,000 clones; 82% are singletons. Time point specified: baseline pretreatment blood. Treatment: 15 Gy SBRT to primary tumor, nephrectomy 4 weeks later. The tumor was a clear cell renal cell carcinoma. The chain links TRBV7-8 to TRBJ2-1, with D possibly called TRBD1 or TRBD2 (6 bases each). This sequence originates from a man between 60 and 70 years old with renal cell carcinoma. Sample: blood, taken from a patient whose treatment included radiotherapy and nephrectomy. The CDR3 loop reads CASSSRPGGGLGEQFF. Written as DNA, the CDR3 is TGTGCCAGCAGCTCGCGGCCTGGAGGGGGGCTAGGGGAGCAGTTCTTC. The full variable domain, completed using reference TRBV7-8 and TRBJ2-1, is GAGVSQSPRYKVAKRGQDVALRCDPISGHVSLFWYQQALGQGPEFLTYFQNEAQLDKSGLPSDRFFAERPEGSVSTLKIQRTQQEDSAVYLCASSSRPGGGLGEQFFGPGTRLTVL.